The TCR beta chain described here comes from a study of blood T cell repertoires in COVID-19. Study summary: Samples taken during acute and convalescent COVID-19 were collected in the United States, Italy and Spain. PBMCs, B-cell-depleted T cells, or T cells were the source of the cDNA or gDNA that made up the material.

As originally analysed: Estimates of nucleated cell counts were drawn from the amplification of reference gene primers. TCRdb keeps only in-frame clones here, not all; method: immunoSEQ multiplex PCR. D and trimming come from the DNA, and the V and J calls and clone size come from that table. The sample yields about 30,000 clones, roughly 88% seen once. From germline, CDR1 is SQVTM and CDR2 ANQGSEA. The V end was cut by 7 bases, the J end by 8 bases, with 17 bases between. This CDR3 contains 13 residues. What was sequenced was peripheral blood. The receptor was derived from a human donor in a cohort sampled during active COVID-19. The genes are TRBV29-1 and TRBJ1-4; tentatively, D is TRBD1 (6 bases). The CDR3 DNA reads TGCAGCGCCCGAGTGGGGGCCGGGGAAAAACTGTTTTTT. Translated, it gives CSARVGAGEKLFF.